A selection of T cell receptor beta chains follows, all from one sample in a study of T-cell reconstitution after alpha-beta-depleted transplantation in children. MiXCR was run by TCRdb on the PCR reads, yielding one entry per CDR3 protein. The sample lists roughly 120,000 distinct CDR3 sequences; 23% were seen once. The starting material was PBMCs, mostly from graft donor cells, obtained 180 days after TCRalphabeta/CD19-depleted stem cell transplant. The receptor set was obtained from a male patient between 2 and 10 years old who had a stem cell transplant for chronic granulomatous disease, so the T cells may come from the graft donor. Both conserved end residues are part of each CDR3. Each record gives: CDR3 DNA, CDR3 protein, clone size, D gene, V gene, J gene. The D gene is left open where the match is weak. Rows may omit the clone size; those that give it use once, few, many or a size class.

CDR3 DNA: TGCGCCAGCAGCTTGGCGGGGCAGAGCTCCTACGAGCAGTACTTC; CDR3 protein: CASSLAGQSSYEQYF; clone size: many; D gene: .; V gene: TRBV5-1; J gene: TRBJ2-7
CDR3 DNA: TGCAGTGCTAGAGTCCCGGGACTAGCGGCAGAGACCCAGTACTTC; CDR3 protein: CSARVPGLAAETQYF; clone size: .; D gene: TRBD2; V gene: TRBV20-1; J gene: TRBJ2-5
CDR3 DNA: TGTGCCAGCAGTCTGGACAGGGGAAACGAGCAGTACTTC; CDR3 protein: CASSLDRGNEQYF; clone size: many; D gene: TRBD1; V gene: TRBV12-3/TRBV12-4; J gene: TRBJ2-7
CDR3 DNA: TGTGCCAGCAGCCCGGTAGGCGGGAGCAAGTATTTT; CDR3 protein: CASSPVGGSKYF; clone size: .; D gene: TRBD2; V gene: TRBV7-2; J gene: TRBJ2-3
CDR3 DNA: TGTGCCAGCAGCTTTGGACTAGCGGGGGCAGATACGCAGTATTTT; CDR3 protein: CASSFGLAGADTQYF; clone size: few; D gene: TRBD2; V gene: TRBV7-2; J gene: TRBJ2-3
CDR3 DNA: TGTGCCAGCAGTTCGAGTGCCGTGATTAACTATGGCTACACCTTC; CDR3 protein: CASSSSAVINYGYTF; clone size: .; D gene: .; V gene: TRBV12-3/TRBV12-4; J gene: TRBJ1-2
CDR3 DNA: TGTGCCACCAGCAGACAGGGACAAGAGACCCAGTACTTC; CDR3 protein: CATSRQGQETQYF; clone size: few; D gene: .; V gene: TRBV15; J gene: TRBJ2-5
CDR3 DNA: TGCGCCACGGAGGGTCAATCCATGGGGGAGCAGTACTTC; CDR3 protein: CATEGQSMGEQYF; clone size: .; D gene: .; V gene: TRBV10-2; J gene: TRBJ2-7
CDR3 DNA: TGCGCCAGCGCGCTAGCGGGATACACCGGGGAGCTGTTTTTT; CDR3 protein: CASALAGYTGELFF; clone size: .; D gene: TRBD2; V gene: TRBV5-1; J gene: TRBJ2-2
CDR3 DNA: TGTGCCAGCAGCCTGGGAGCCACCCCCTACAATGAGCAGTTCTTC; CDR3 protein: CASSLGATPYNEQFF; clone size: .; D gene: .; V gene: TRBV7-9; J gene: TRBJ2-1
CDR3 DNA: TGTGCCAGCAGCTTAACTAGCGGGGGCCAGGGGGATGAGCAGTTCTTC; CDR3 protein: CASSLTSGGQGDEQFF; clone size: .; D gene: TRBD2; V gene: TRBV11-1; J gene: TRBJ2-1
CDR3 DNA: TGTGCCAGCAGTTTGTTGGGACAGTCTAATGAAAAACTGTTTTTT; CDR3 protein: CASSLLGQSNEKLFF; clone size: once; D gene: TRBD1; V gene: TRBV27; J gene: TRBJ1-4
CDR3 DNA: TGCGCCAGCAGCTTTAATGGAGCTAACTATGGCTACACCTTC; CDR3 protein: CASSFNGANYGYTF; clone size: .; D gene: .; V gene: TRBV5-1; J gene: TRBJ1-2
CDR3 DNA: TGTGCCAGCAGCTTAACTGCCGGGACAGGGGGCCGCACAGATACGCAGTATTTT; CDR3 protein: CASSLTAGTGGRTDTQYF; clone size: .; D gene: TRBD1; V gene: TRBV7-3; J gene: TRBJ2-3
CDR3 DNA: TGTGCCAGCAGCCAAGGACTAGCGGGAGTACTTAATGAGCAGTTCTTC; CDR3 protein: CASSQGLAGVLNEQFF; clone size: .; D gene: TRBD2; V gene: TRBV11-1; J gene: TRBJ2-1
CDR3 DNA: TGTGCCAGCAGCTTAGCTCGTCAGGTGGACCACGAGCAGTACTTC; CDR3 protein: CASSLARQVDHEQYF; clone size: many; D gene: .; V gene: TRBV7-9; J gene: TRBJ2-7
CDR3 DNA: TGCGCGCTTGGGCAGGCCCCGATGAACACTGAAGCTTTCTTT; CDR3 protein: CALGQAPMNTEAFF; clone size: .; D gene: .; V gene: TRBV29-1; J gene: TRBJ1-1
CDR3 DNA: TGTGCCAGCAGCCCAATGGGTGGCACTGAAGCTTTCTTT; CDR3 protein: CASSPMGGTEAFF; clone size: .; D gene: .; V gene: TRBV7-2; J gene: TRBJ1-1
CDR3 DNA: TGTGCCAGCAGTTTGGCGGGAGGGCCGGCCGGGGAGCTGTTTTTT; CDR3 protein: CASSLAGGPAGELFF; clone size: .; D gene: TRBD2; V gene: TRBV12-3/TRBV12-4; J gene: TRBJ2-2
CDR3 DNA: TGTGCCACCAGCAGAATCGGGACCGCCATCGGCTACACCTTC; CDR3 protein: CATSRIGTAIGYTF; clone size: few; D gene: .; V gene: TRBV15; J gene: TRBJ1-2
CDR3 DNA: TGCGCCAGCAGCCAAGATTTAGGGACTAGCGGGACCAACGAGCAGTACTTC; CDR3 protein: CASSQDLGTSGTNEQYF; clone size: .; D gene: TRBD2; V gene: TRBV4-3; J gene: TRBJ2-7
CDR3 DNA: TGTGCCAGCAGTTTTCAGGGCCCCGAGACCCAGTACTTC; CDR3 protein: CASSFQGPETQYF; clone size: .; D gene: .; V gene: TRBV12-3/TRBV12-4; J gene: TRBJ2-5
CDR3 DNA: TGCAGCGTCCCAACAGGGTATAGCTCTGGCTACACCTTC; CDR3 protein: CSVPTGYSSGYTF; clone size: .; D gene: .; V gene: TRBV29-1; J gene: TRBJ1-2
CDR3 DNA: TGCGCCAGCAGCCCAGGACTAGCGGGAGGGCAGGATGAGCAGTTCTTC; CDR3 protein: CASSPGLAGGQDEQFF; clone size: few; D gene: TRBD2; V gene: TRBV5-1; J gene: TRBJ2-1
CDR3 DNA: TGCGCCAGCAGCTTGTCGGGAGCTTCGCCCTCCTACGAGCAGTACTTC; CDR3 protein: CASSLSGASPSYEQYF; clone size: few; D gene: .; V gene: TRBV5-1; J gene: TRBJ2-7
CDR3 DNA: TGTGCCAGCAGTGTCTCCCCCAGGGTATCCGGGGAGCTGTTTTTT; CDR3 protein: CASSVSPRVSGELFF; clone size: .; D gene: .; V gene: TRBV27; J gene: TRBJ2-2
CDR3 DNA: TGCGCCAGCAGCTGGGTGGACAGGTCCTCAGCCAAAAACATTCAGTACTTC; CDR3 protein: CASSWVDRSSAKNIQYF; clone size: many; D gene: TRBD1; V gene: TRBV5-1; J gene: TRBJ2-4
CDR3 DNA: TGTGCCACCAGCAGAGATGAAGAACCTATGACCGTCAAGGGAACTGACGAGCAGTACTTC; CDR3 protein: CATSRDEEPMTVKGTDEQYF; clone size: .; D gene: .; V gene: TRBV15; J gene: TRBJ2-7
CDR3 DNA: TGCGCCAGCAGCTTGCGGGGAGAGCCTGAAGCTTTCTTT; CDR3 protein: CASSLRGEPEAFF; clone size: many; D gene: .; V gene: TRBV5-1; J gene: TRBJ1-1
CDR3 DNA: TGCAGCGTTGGATCGAACGGAAACACCATATATTTT; CDR3 protein: CSVGSNGNTIYF; clone size: many; D gene: .; V gene: TRBV29-1; J gene: TRBJ1-3
CDR3 DNA: TGTGCCAGCAGTTTAAGGACTAGCGACACCGGGGAGCTGTTTTTT; CDR3 protein: CASSLRTSDTGELFF; clone size: few; D gene: TRBD2; V gene: TRBV12-3/TRBV12-4; J gene: TRBJ2-2
CDR3 DNA: TGTGCCAGCAGCCTAAGACAGGGAGGGAGCTCCTACGAGCAGTACTTC; CDR3 protein: CASSLRQGGSSYEQYF; clone size: many; D gene: .; V gene: TRBV7-9; J gene: TRBJ2-7
CDR3 DNA: TGTGCCAGCAGCTCGCCATTTATGCGGGCAGGGGGAACAGATACGCAGTATTTT; CDR3 protein: CASSSPFMRAGGTDTQYF; clone size: .; D gene: TRBD1; V gene: TRBV11-2; J gene: TRBJ2-3
CDR3 DNA: TGTGCCAGTAGTAGTCAGGGGCCTGGAGAGACCCAGTACTTC; CDR3 protein: CASSSQGPGETQYF; clone size: many; D gene: .; V gene: TRBV19; J gene: TRBJ2-5
CDR3 DNA: TGCGCCAGCAGCTTGGCCGGCAGGGTCGACGAGCAGTACTTC; CDR3 protein: CASSLAGRVDEQYF; clone size: many; D gene: .; V gene: TRBV5-1; J gene: TRBJ2-7
CDR3 DNA: TGCAGTGCTAGAGGAAGACTCCAAGAGACCCAGTACTTC; CDR3 protein: CSARGRLQETQYF; clone size: few; D gene: .; V gene: TRBV20-1; J gene: TRBJ2-5
CDR3 DNA: TGTGCCAGCAGGGGGGGGGAGGCCCATGAAAAACTGTTTTTT; CDR3 protein: CASRGGEAHEKLFF; clone size: .; D gene: .; V gene: TRBV28; J gene: TRBJ1-4
CDR3 DNA: TGCAGTGCTAGAGTGAAAGATACGCAGTATTTT; CDR3 protein: CSARVKDTQYF; clone size: many; D gene: .; V gene: TRBV20-1; J gene: TRBJ2-3
CDR3 DNA: TGTGCCAGCTCAAGGGACAGGGAATTTGGGGAGCAGTTCTTC; CDR3 protein: CASSRDREFGEQFF; clone size: many; D gene: TRBD1; V gene: TRBV18; J gene: TRBJ2-1
CDR3 DNA: TGTGCCAGCAGCTTGGCCCGGGACAGGGGAGGGAACACTGAAGCTTTCTTT; CDR3 protein: CASSLARDRGGNTEAFF; clone size: few; D gene: TRBD1; V gene: TRBV5-4; J gene: TRBJ1-1
CDR3 DNA: TGTGCCAGCAGCGTAGATCCCTACTACAATGAGCAGTTCTTC; CDR3 protein: CASSVDPYYNEQFF; clone size: .; D gene: .; V gene: TRBV9; J gene: TRBJ2-1
CDR3 DNA: TGCAGTGCCACAGTACGGGTGAACCAAGAGACCCAGTACTTC; CDR3 protein: CSATVRVNQETQYF; clone size: many; D gene: .; V gene: TRBV20-1; J gene: TRBJ2-5
CDR3 DNA: TGTGCCAGCAGCCGCGGGACTACAATTACAGATACGCAGTATTTT; CDR3 protein: CASSRGTTITDTQYF; clone size: many; D gene: TRBD2; V gene: TRBV7-8; J gene: TRBJ2-3
CDR3 DNA: TGCGCCAGCAGCTTGTACGGACGGAACACAGATACGCAGTATTTT; CDR3 protein: CASSLYGRNTDTQYF; clone size: many; D gene: .; V gene: TRBV5-1; J gene: TRBJ2-3
CDR3 DNA: TGCAGTGCTACCGGGACAGGGGATGAAAAACTGTTTTTT; CDR3 protein: CSATGTGDEKLFF; clone size: many; D gene: TRBD1; V gene: TRBV20-1; J gene: TRBJ1-4
CDR3 DNA: TGTGCCAGCAGCCCGACACGAAGGGGGCCAGAGACCCAGTACTTC; CDR3 protein: CASSPTRRGPETQYF; clone size: .; D gene: TRBD1; V gene: TRBV3-1; J gene: TRBJ2-5
CDR3 DNA: TGTGCCAGCATCCAAAATGGGGCGGGGACAAATGGCTACACCTTC; CDR3 protein: CASIQNGAGTNGYTF; clone size: .; D gene: .; V gene: TRBV12-3/TRBV12-4; J gene: TRBJ1-2
CDR3 DNA: TGTGCCACCAGCTGGACAGTCTCCTACGAGCAGTACTTC; CDR3 protein: CATSWTVSYEQYF; clone size: few; D gene: .; V gene: TRBV15; J gene: TRBJ2-7
CDR3 DNA: TGTGCCAGCAGTTCCTGGACAGGGGCCAATTCACCCCTCCACTTT; CDR3 protein: CASSSWTGANSPLHF; clone size: .; D gene: TRBD1; V gene: TRBV27; J gene: TRBJ1-6
CDR3 DNA: TGTGCCAGCAGCTTGGCCGGGTTGGCGAGCTACGAGCAGTACTTC; CDR3 protein: CASSLAGLASYEQYF; clone size: few; D gene: .; V gene: TRBV5-6; J gene: TRBJ2-7
CDR3 DNA: TGTGCCAGCAGTGCCCGGATGGGTGAAAAACTGTTTTTT; CDR3 protein: CASSARMGEKLFF; clone size: .; D gene: .; V gene: TRBV6-1; J gene: TRBJ1-4
CDR3 DNA: TGCAGCGTGGGAACAGGGGTGAACACTGAAGCTTTCTTT; CDR3 protein: CSVGTGVNTEAFF; clone size: few; D gene: TRBD1; V gene: TRBV29-1; J gene: TRBJ1-1
CDR3 DNA: TGTGCCAGCAGCTTAGTGGTAGGGGCCATCAGCGAGCAGTACTTC; CDR3 protein: CASSLVVGAISEQYF; clone size: .; D gene: .; V gene: TRBV7-9; J gene: TRBJ2-7
CDR3 DNA: TGTGCCAGCTCCCGGGGAAGCTCCTACAATGAGCAGTTCTTC; CDR3 protein: CASSRGSSYNEQFF; clone size: once; D gene: .; V gene: TRBV14; J gene: TRBJ2-1
CDR3 DNA: TGTGCCATCTACTCCGGGACTAGTGGGGTTGAGCAGTACTTC; CDR3 protein: CAIYSGTSGVEQYF; clone size: many; D gene: TRBD2; V gene: TRBV10-3; J gene: TRBJ2-7